This T cell receptor (beta chain) was recorded in a study of Ad26.COV2.S vaccination and SARS-CoV-2 variants. The germline V and J ends were trimmed by 4 bases and 0 bases, with 5 bases remaining between them. In germline, CDR1 is SGHRS, CDR2 YFSETQ. The CDR3 is 13 residues long. Treatment reported: 15 to 20 received Ad26.COV2.S at low or high dose, single or two shots; 5 received placebo; per-sample allocation not given. Sample collection was performed on day 63 after the first vaccine or placebo injection. This vaccine is an Ad26 vector that expresses the Wuhan-strain SARS-CoV-2 spike. About this clone: The antigen is unknown. In the same sample, other DNA sequences code for this CDR3.

Profiled with immunoSEQ multiplex PCR; TCRdb holds only in-frame clones, not every one. The repertoire holds about 480,000 clones, roughly 85% seen once, with more than 10% in the top ten. Broader study findings: Spike-specific CD8+ and CD4+ T cell responses reportedly showed substantial breadth after vaccination. Researchers cautioned that TCR breadth and depth analyses may have underestimated total T cell responses.

V is TRBV5-1 and J is TRBJ2-1; the D is unclear. The sequence derives from a person aged 18-65 years who received the Ad26.COV2.S COVID-19 vaccine or a placebo. The sample consisted of peripheral blood, taken in a trial of Ad26.COV2.S vaccine versus placebo. CDR3 protein: CASSLSSYNEQFF. CDR3 sequence (DNA): TGCGCCAGCAGCCTCAGCTCCTACAATGAGCAGTTCTTC.